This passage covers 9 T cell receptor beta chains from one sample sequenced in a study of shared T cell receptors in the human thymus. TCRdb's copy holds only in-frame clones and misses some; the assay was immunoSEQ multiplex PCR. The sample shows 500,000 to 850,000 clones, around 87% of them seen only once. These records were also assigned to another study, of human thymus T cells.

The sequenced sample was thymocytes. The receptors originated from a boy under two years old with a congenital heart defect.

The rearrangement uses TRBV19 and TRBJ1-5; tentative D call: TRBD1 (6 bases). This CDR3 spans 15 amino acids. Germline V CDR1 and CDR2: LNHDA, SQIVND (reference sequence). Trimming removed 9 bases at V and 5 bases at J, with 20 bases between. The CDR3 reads CASMPKGESHQPQHF. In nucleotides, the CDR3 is TGTGCCAGCATGCCGAAGGGGGAGTCCCATCAGCCCCAGCATTTT. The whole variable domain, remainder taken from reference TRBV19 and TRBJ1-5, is DGGITQSPKYLFRKEGQNVTLSCEQNLNHDAMYWYRQDPGQGLRLIYYSQIVNDFQKGDIAEGYSVSREKKESFPLTVTSAQKNPTAFYLCASMPKGESHQPQHFGDGTRLSIL.

The CDR3 sequence is CASSQQQGRNEKLFF. In nucleotides, the CDR3 is TGTGCCAGCAGTCAGCAACAGGGGAGGAATGAAAAACTGTTTTTT. V is TRBV28 and J is TRBJ1-4; 7 positions agree with TRBD1. CDR3 length: 15 amino acids. After removal of 5 bases from V and 5 bases from J, the junction contained 8 bases not matched to a gene. Germline lookup yields CDR1 MDHEN and CDR2 SYDVKM.

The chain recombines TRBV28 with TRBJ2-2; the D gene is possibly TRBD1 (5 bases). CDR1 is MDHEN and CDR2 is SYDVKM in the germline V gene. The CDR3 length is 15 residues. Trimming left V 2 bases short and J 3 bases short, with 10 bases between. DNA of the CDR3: TGTGCCAGCAGTTTAATTGACAGTTACACCGGGGAGCTGTTTTTT. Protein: CASSLIDSYTGELFF.

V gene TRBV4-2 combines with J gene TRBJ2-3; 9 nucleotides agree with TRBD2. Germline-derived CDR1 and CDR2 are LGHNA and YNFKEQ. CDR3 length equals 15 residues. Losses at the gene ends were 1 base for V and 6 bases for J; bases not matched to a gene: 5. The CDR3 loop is CASSQGGGGDDTQYF. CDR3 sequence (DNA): TGTGCCAGCAGCCAAGGGGGCGGGGGGGACGATACGCAGTATTTT.

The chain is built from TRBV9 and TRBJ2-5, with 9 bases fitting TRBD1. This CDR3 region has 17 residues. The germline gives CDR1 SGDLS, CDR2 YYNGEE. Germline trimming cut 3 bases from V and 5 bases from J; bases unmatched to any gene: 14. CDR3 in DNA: TGTGCCAGCAGCGAGGGGATGTCGGACAGGGGTAGTGAGACCCAGTACTTC. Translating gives CASSEGMSDRGSETQYF.

CDR3 loop: CASSIRDRGLYITDTQYF. For the CDR3, the DNA is TGTGCCAGCAGTATCCGGGACAGGGGGCTATACATTACAGATACGCAGTATTTT. The chain recombines TRBV28 with TRBJ2-3, with 12 bases lining up with TRBD1. The CDR3 contains 18 residues. CDR1 is MDHEN and CDR2 is SYDVKM in the germline V gene. J gave up 3 bases and V 5 bases, and 12 bases lay outside the gene matches.

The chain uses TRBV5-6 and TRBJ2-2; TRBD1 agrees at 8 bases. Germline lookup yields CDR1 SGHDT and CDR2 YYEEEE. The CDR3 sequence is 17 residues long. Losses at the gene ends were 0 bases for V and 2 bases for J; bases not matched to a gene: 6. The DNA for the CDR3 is TGTGCCAGCAGCTTGGTCGTGGGACAGGCCAACACCGGGGAGCTGTTTTTT. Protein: CASSLVVGQANTGELFF. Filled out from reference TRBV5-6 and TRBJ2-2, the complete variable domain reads DAGVTQSPTHLIKTRGQQVTLRCSPKSGHDTVSWYQQALGQGPQFIFQYYEEEERQRGNFPDRFSGHQFPNYSSELNVNALLLGDSALYLCASSLVVGQANTGELFFGEGSRLTVL.

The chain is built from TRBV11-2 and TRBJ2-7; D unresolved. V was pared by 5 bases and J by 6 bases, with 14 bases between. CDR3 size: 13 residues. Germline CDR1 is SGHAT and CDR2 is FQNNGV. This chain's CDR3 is CASSRRVVREQYF. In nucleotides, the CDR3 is TGTGCCAGCAGCCGTCGGGTCGTTCGCGAGCAGTACTTC. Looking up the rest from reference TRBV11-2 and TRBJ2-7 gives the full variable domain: EAGVAQSPRYKIIEKRQSVAFWCNPISGHATLYWYQQILGQGPKLLIQFQNNGVVDDSQLPKDRFSAERLKGVDSTLKIQPAKLEDSAVYLCASSRRVVREQYFGPGTRLTVT.

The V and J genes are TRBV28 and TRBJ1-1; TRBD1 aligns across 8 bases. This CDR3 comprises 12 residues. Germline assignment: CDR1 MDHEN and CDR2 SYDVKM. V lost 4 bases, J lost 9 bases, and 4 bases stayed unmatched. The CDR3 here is CASSSQGAKAFF. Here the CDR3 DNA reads TGTGCCAGCAGTTCCCAGGGGGCTAAAGCTTTCTTT.